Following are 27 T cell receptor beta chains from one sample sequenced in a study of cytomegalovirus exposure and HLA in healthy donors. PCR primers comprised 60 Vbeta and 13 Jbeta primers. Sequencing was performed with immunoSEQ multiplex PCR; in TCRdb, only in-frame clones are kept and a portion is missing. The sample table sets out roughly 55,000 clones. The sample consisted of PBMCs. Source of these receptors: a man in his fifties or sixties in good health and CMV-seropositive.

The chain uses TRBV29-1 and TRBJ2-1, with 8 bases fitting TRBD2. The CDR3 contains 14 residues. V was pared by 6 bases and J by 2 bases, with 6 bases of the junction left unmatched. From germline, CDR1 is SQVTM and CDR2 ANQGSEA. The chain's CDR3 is CSVLPGLAYNEQFF. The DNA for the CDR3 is TGCAGCGTCTTACCGGGACTAGCCTACAATGAGCAGTTCTTC.

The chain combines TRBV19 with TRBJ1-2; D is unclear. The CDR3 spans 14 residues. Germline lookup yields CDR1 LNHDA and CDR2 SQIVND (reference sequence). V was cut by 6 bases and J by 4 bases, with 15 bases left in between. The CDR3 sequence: CASSATGSGYGYTF. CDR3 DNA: TGTGCCAGTAGCGCAACGGGGTCGGGCTATGGCTACACCTTC.

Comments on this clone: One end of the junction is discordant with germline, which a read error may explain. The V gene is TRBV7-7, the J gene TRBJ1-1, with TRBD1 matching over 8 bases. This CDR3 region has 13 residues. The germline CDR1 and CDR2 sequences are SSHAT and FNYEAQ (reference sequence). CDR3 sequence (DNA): TGTGCTAGCAGCCTCACAGGGGGCACTGAAGCTTTCTTT. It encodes CASSLTGGTEAFF.

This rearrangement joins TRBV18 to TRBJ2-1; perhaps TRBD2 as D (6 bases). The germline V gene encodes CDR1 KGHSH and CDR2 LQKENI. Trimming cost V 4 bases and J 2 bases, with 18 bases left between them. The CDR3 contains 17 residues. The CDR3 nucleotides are TGTGCCAGCTCACAATCGGTGGGACTTACGGCCTACAATGAGCAGTTCTTC. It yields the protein CASSQSVGLTAYNEQFF.

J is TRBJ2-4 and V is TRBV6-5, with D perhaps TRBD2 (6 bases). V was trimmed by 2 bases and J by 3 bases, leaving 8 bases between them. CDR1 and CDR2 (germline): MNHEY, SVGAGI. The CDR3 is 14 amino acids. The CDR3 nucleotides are TGTGCCAGCAGTTACCGGCGGGGCAAAAACATTCAGTACTTC. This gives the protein CASSYRRGKNIQYF.

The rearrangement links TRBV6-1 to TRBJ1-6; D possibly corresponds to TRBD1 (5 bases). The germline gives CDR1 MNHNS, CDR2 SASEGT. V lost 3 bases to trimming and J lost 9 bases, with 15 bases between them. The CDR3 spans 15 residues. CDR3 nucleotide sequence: TGTGCCAGCAGTGAGAGGACAACCTCCGGTTCACCCCTCCACTTT. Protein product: CASSERTTSGSPLHF.

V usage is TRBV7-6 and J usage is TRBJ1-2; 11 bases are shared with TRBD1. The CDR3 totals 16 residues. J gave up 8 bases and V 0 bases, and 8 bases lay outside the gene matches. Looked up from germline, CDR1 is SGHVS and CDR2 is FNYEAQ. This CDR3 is CASSLAPGQGERGYTF. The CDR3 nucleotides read TGTGCCAGCAGCTTAGCCCCGGGACAGGGGGAGAGGGGCTACACCTTC.

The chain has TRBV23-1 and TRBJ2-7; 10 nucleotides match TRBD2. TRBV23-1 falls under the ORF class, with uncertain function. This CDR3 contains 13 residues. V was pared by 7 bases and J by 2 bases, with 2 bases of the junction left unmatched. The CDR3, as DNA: TGCGCCAGCACGAGCGGGAGGGCCTACGAGCAGTACTTC. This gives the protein CASTSGRAYEQYF.

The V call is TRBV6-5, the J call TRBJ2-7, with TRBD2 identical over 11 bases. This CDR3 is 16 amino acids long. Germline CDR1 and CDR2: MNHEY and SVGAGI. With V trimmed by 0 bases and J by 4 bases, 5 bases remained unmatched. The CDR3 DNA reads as TGTGCCAGCAGTTACTCTGGACTAGCGGGCCTATACGAGCAGTACTTC. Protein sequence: CASSYSGLAGLYEQYF.

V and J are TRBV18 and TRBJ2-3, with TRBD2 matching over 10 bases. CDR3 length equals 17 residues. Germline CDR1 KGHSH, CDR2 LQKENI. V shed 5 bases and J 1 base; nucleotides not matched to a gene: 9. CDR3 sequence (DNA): TGTGCCAGCTCATCTCTTTTAGCGGGAGGCCGCACAGATACGCAGTATTTT. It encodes CASSSLLAGGRTDTQYF.

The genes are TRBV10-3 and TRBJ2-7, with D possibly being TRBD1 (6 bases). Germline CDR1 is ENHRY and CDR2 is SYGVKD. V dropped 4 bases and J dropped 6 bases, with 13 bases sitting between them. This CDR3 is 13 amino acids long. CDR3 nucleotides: TGTGCCATCAGTGGGACAGCTCTCGGCGAGCAGTACTTC. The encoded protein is CAISGTALGEQYF.

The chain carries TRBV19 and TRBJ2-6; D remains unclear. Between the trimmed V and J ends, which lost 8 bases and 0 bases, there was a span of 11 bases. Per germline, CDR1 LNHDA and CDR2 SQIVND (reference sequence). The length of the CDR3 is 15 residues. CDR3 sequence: CASRGESSGANVLTF. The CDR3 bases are TGTGCCAGTCGCGGCGAGAGCTCTGGGGCCAACGTCCTGACTTTC.

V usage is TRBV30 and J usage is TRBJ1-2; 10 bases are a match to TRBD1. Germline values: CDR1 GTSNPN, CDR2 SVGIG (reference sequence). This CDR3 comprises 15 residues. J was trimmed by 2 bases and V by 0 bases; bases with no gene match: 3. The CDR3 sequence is CAWSVGQGGNYGYTF. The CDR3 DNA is TGTGCCTGGAGTGTAGGACAGGGGGGAAACTATGGCTACACCTTC.

The CDR3 sequence is CASSLLGQPQETQYF. Here the CDR3 DNA reads TGTGCCAGCAGCTTGTTGGGACAACCCCAAGAGACCCAGTACTTC. V gene TRBV7-9 combines with J gene TRBJ2-5; a possible D gene is TRBD1 (6 bases). V gave up 3 bases and J gave up 1 base, with 12 bases separating them. Germline-derived CDR1 and CDR2 are SEHNR and FQNEAQ (reference sequence). The CDR3 consists of 15 residues.

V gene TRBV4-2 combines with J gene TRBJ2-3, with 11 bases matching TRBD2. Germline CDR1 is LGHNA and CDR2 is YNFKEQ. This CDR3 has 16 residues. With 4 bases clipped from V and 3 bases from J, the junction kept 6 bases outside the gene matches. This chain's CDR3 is CASSPTSGVRTDTQYF. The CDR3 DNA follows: TGTGCCAGCAGCCCGACTAGCGGGGTACGTACAGATACGCAGTATTTT.

This CDR3 is CASSLAGGQTNTEAFF. DNA for the CDR3: TGTGCCAGCAGCTTAGCCGGGGGACAGACGAACACTGAAGCTTTCTTT. The rearrangement joins TRBV7-9 to TRBJ1-1, with 7 bases matching TRBD1. The CDR3 totals 16 residues. Germline CDR1 and CDR2: SEHNR and FQNEAQ (reference sequence). The V gene end was trimmed by 0 bases and the J gene end by 1 base; junction bases not matched to a gene: 5. Variable domain in full (rest from reference TRBV7-9 and TRBJ1-1): DTGVSQNPRHKITKRGQNVTFRCDPISEHNRLYWYRQTLGQGPEFLTYFQNEAQLEKSRLLSDRFSAERPKGSFSTLEIQRTEQGDSAMYLCASSLAGGQTNTEAFFGQGTRLTVV.

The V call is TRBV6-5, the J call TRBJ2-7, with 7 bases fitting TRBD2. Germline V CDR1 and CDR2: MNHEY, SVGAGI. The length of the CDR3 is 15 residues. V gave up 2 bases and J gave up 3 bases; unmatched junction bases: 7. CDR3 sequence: CASSYGGGPGYEQYF. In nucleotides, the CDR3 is TGTGCCAGCAGTTACGGGGGGGGACCTGGCTACGAGCAGTACTTC.

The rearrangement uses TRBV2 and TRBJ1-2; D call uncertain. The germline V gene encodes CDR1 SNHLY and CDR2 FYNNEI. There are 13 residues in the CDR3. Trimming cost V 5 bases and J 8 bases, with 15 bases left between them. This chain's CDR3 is CASSTGGNYGYTF. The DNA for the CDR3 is TGTGCCAGCAGTACCGGAGGGAATTACGGCTACACCTTC.

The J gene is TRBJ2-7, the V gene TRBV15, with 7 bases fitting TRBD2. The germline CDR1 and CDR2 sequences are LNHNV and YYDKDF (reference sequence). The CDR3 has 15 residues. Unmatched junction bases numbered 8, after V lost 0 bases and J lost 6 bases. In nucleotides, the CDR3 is TGTGCCACCAGCAGAGATCGAGGAACTAGCGCCGAGCAGTACTTC. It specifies CATSRDRGTSAEQYF.

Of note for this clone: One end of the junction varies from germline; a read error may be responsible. The CDR3 coding sequence is TGTGCCAGCAGCTCCGGGACAGGGGGCAACCAGCCCCAGCATTTT. Its translation is CASSSGTGGNQPQHF. The genes are TRBV7-8 and TRBJ1-5, with 12 bases that match TRBD1. Germline CDR1 and CDR2: SGHVS and FQNEAQ. This CDR3 has 15 residues.

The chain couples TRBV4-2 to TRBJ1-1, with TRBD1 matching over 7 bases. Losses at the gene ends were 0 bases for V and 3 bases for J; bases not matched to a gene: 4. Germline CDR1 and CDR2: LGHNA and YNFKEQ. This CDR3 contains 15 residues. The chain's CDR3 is CASSQEQGRDTEAFF. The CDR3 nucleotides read TGTGCCAGCAGCCAAGAACAGGGGCGAGACACTGAAGCTTTCTTT.

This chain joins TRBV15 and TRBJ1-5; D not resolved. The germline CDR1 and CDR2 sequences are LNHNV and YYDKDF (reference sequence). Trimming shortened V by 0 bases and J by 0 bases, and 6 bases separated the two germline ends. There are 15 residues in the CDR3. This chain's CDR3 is CATSREGNSNQPQHF. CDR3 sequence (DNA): TGTGCCACCAGCAGAGAGGGCAATAGCAATCAGCCCCAGCATTTT.

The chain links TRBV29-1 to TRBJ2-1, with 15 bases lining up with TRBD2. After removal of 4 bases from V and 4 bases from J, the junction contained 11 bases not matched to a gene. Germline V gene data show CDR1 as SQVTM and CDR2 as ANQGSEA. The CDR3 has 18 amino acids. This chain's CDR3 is CSVGGVRTSGRVYNEQFF. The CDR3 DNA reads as TGCAGCGTTGGAGGAGTGAGGACTAGCGGGAGGGTTTACAATGAGCAGTTCTTC.

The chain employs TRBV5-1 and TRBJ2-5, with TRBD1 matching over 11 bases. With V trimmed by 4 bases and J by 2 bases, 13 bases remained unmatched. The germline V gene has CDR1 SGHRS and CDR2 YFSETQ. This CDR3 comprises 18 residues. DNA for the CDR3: TGCGCCAGCAGCCGCGGACAGGGGGCGAACGGGAGACAAGAGACCCAGTACTTC. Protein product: CASSRGQGANGRQETQYF. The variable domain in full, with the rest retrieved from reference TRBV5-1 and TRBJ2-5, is KAGVTQTPRYLIKTRGQQVTLSCSPISGHRSVSWYQQTPGQGLQFLFEYFSETQRNKGNFPGRFSGRQFSNSRSEMNVSTLELGDSALYLCASSRGQGANGRQETQYFGPGTRLLVL.

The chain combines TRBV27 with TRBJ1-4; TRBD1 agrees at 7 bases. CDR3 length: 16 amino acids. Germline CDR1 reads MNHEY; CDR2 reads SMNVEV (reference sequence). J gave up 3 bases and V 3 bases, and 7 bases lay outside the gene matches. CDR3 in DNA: TGTGCCAGCAGTTTCAACAGGGGAGTAGCTAATGAAAAACTGTTTTTT. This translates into CASSFNRGVANEKLFF.

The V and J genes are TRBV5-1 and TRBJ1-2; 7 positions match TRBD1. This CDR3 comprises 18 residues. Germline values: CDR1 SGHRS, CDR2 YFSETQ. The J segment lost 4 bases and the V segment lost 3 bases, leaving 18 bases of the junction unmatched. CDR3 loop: CASSWDLILNRGLYGYTF. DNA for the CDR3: TGCGCCAGCAGCTGGGACCTCATACTAAACAGGGGCCTCTATGGCTACACCTTC.

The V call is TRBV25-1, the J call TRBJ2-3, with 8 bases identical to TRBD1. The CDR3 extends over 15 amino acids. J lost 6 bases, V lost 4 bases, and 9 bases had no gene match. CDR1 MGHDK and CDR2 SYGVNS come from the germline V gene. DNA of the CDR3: TGTGCCAGCAGTGCTCAGGGGGCGCGTTGGGATACGCAGTATTTT. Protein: CASSAQGARWDTQYF.